Presented here are 27 T cell receptor beta chains from one specimen sequenced in a study of T cell clones after liver transplantation. Data came from immunoSEQ multiplex PCR; TCRdb stores just in-frame clones and leaves some out. The sample includes around 26,000 clones, about three quarters of them seen just once. The sequences come from CD4+ T cells from blood, collected before liver transplant. These receptor sequences come from a human donor who received a liver transplant.

The chain combines TRBV9 with TRBJ2-4; 9 bases agree with TRBD2. Unmatched junction bases numbered 7, after V lost 0 bases and J lost 9 bases. The germline V gene encodes CDR1 SGDLS and CDR2 YYNGEE. The length of the CDR3 is 15 residues. CDR3 sequence: CASSVGSSGNSIQYF. The DNA of the CDR3 is TGTGCCAGCAGCGTAGGCTCTAGCGGGAATAGCATTCAGTACTTC.

This clone has a handful of counts. The chain joins TRBV21-1 to TRBJ2-7; the D segment call TRBD2 is taken from the table without a DNA check. TRBV21-1 is given as a pseudogene. This CDR3 region has 14 residues. The CDR3 region has the DNA TGTGCCAGCAGCAAAGAACTAGGTGGATACGAGCAGTACGTC. It codes for CASSKELGGYEQYV.

The chain has TRBV7-6 and TRBJ1-3; 8 bases match TRBD1. CDR3 length: 15 residues. The ends lost 5 bases at V and 2 bases at J; junction bases unmatched: 5. Germline lookup yields CDR1 SGHVS and CDR2 FNYEAQ. As DNA, the CDR3 is TGTGCCAGCAGCACAGGACAGGGAACTGGAAACACCATATATTTT. It encodes CASSTGQGTGNTIYF.

The V and J genes are TRBV2 and TRBJ2-5, with TRBD1 matching 8 bases. V lost 5 bases and J lost 5; bases outside the gene matches: 13. CDR1 SNHLY and CDR2 FYNNEI come from the germline V gene. This CDR3 region has 16 residues. DNA of the CDR3: TGTGCCAGCAGTTCGGCCCCGCAGGGGGCTAAGGAGACCCAGTACTTC. Translated, it gives CASSSAPQGAKETQYF.

The V call is TRBV6-5, the J call TRBJ1-1; the D is unclear. V lost 5 bases to trimming and J lost 4 bases, with 11 bases between them. The CDR3 length is 13 residues. The V gene's germline CDR1 is MNHEY and CDR2 SVGAGI. The DNA for the CDR3 is TGTGCCAGCAGTCAGCTGTTAAGCACTGAAGCTTTCTTT. This gives the protein CASSQLLSTEAFF.

The chain recombines TRBV19 with TRBJ2-1; D may be TRBD1 (6 bases). Looked up from germline, CDR1 is LNHDA and CDR2 is SQIVND (reference sequence). The CDR3 consists of 13 residues. Trimming removed 4 bases at V and 4 bases at J, with 8 bases between. CDR3 nucleotide sequence: TGTGCCAGTAGTAGACAGGAATACAATGAGCAGTTCTTC. Translation gives CASSRQEYNEQFF.

The chain recombines TRBV5-5 with TRBJ1-5; perhaps TRBD1 as D (5 bases). Deletions cut 2 bases from V and 5 bases from J, with 11 bases between. The germline V gene encodes CDR1 SGHKS and CDR2 YYEKEE (reference sequence). This CDR3 spans 14 amino acids. The CDR3 loop is CASSFSTGHQPQHF. DNA of the CDR3: TGTGCCAGCAGCTTTTCCACGGGGCATCAGCCCCAGCATTTT.

The chain joins TRBV5-1 to TRBJ2-5, with D possibly being TRBD2 (6 bases). This CDR3 region has 16 residues. Trimming stripped 0 bases from V and 1 base from J, with 13 bases between. Germline V gene sequence: CDR1 SGHRS, CDR2 YFSETQ. The CDR3 sequence: CASSLAIGSGQETQYF. In DNA, the CDR3 is TGCGCCAGCAGCTTGGCCATAGGTAGCGGCCAAGAGACCCAGTACTTC.

The chain links TRBV27 to TRBJ1-6, with D possibly TRBD1 on 6 matching bases. V was pared by 5 bases and J by 8 bases, with 13 bases between. Germline CDR1 is MNHEY and CDR2 is SMNVEV (reference sequence). This CDR3 is built from 14 residues. The CDR3 spells CASSLQGPHSPLHF. CDR3 DNA: TGTGCCAGCAGTCTACAGGGTCCTCATTCACCCCTCCACTTT.

J is TRBJ1-2 and V is TRBV30, with D perhaps TRBD1 (5 bases). Deletions cut 3 bases from V and 4 bases from J, with 6 bases between. CDR1 GTSNPN and CDR2 SVGIG come from the germline V gene (reference sequence). The CDR3 totals 11 residues. The CDR3 nucleotides read TGTGCCTGGAGAGGGGTCTATGGCTACACCTTC. As protein: CAWRGVYGYTF. The full variable domain, completed using reference TRBV30 and TRBJ1-2, is SQTIHQWPATLVQPVGSPLSLECTVEGTSNPNLYWYRQAAGRGLQLLFYSVGIGQISSEVPQNLSASRPQDRQFILSSKKLLLSDSGFYLCAWRGVYGYTFGSGTRLTVV.

The chain couples TRBV2 to TRBJ1-3, with D possibly matching TRBD1 (5 bases). The CDR3 is 15 amino acids. V was trimmed by 6 bases and J by 0 bases, leaving 12 bases between them. Germline CDR1 SNHLY, CDR2 FYNNEI. In DNA, the CDR3 is TGTGCCAGCAGCCATGACAGTTACTCTGGAAACACCATATATTTT. Residues: CASSHDSYSGNTIYF.

The CDR3 reads CASSISMGFSSYNEQFF. CDR3 nucleotides: TGTGCCAGTAGTATAAGCATGGGGTTCAGCTCCTACAATGAGCAGTTCTTC. This chain uses TRBV19 with TRBJ2-1; D gene uncertain. The germline gives CDR1 LNHDA, CDR2 SQIVND (reference sequence). V lost 2 bases and J lost 0, with 14 bases in between. The CDR3 is 17 amino acids.

This clone occurred a few times. The chain recombines TRBV9 with TRBJ2-1; 7 positions match TRBD1. The junction had 9 bases not matched to a gene; V was cut back by 4 bases and J by 5 bases. The germline V gene encodes CDR1 SGDLS and CDR2 YYNGEE. CDR3 length: 15 residues. The CDR3 protein is CASSPRDSLNNEQFF. CDR3 coding DNA: TGTGCCAGCAGCCCCAGGGACAGCCTCAACAATGAGCAGTTCTTC.

The V gene is TRBV29-1, the J gene TRBJ2-3; possibly TRBD1 or TRBD2 for D (5 bases each). The CDR3 covers 15 residues. CDR1 is SQVTM and CDR2 is ANQGSEA in the germline V gene. Trimming took off 5 bases at V and 3 bases at J, with 18 bases between the two ends. CDR3 in amino acids: CSVRALGGTTDTQYF. For the CDR3, the DNA is TGCAGCGTTAGGGCCCTTGGGGGTACAACAGATACGCAGTATTTT.

The V and J genes are TRBV6-4 and TRBJ2-2, with D possibly TRBD2 on 5 matching bases. The germline V gene has CDR1 MRHNA and CDR2 SNTAGT. The CDR3 length is 17 residues. With 2 bases removed from V and 6 bases from J, the gap between germline ends came to 19 bases. The chain's CDR3 is CASSDPNDGISPGELFF. In DNA, the CDR3 is TGTGCCAGCAGTGACCCGAATGACGGGATTTCCCCCGGGGAGCTGTTTTTT.

The V and J genes are TRBV30 and TRBJ1-4, with 9 bases fitting TRBD1. CDR1 and CDR2 from the germline V gene are GTSNPN and SVGIG (reference sequence). CDR3 length: 15 residues. The ends lost 0 bases at V and 5 bases at J; junction bases unmatched: 4. The CDR3 region is CAWSVGTGSNEKLFF. CDR3 nucleotides: TGTGCCTGGAGTGTGGGGACAGGGAGCAATGAAAAACTGTTTTTT.

The chain uses TRBV2 and TRBJ2-7; 7 bases match TRBD1. The CDR3 is made up of 13 amino acids. CDR1 and CDR2 (germline): SNHLY, FYNNEI. The trim removed 8 bases at V and 3 bases at J, leaving 7 bases unmatched. This chain's CDR3 is CASFTDRSYEQYF. The DNA for the CDR3 is TGTGCCAGCTTCACGGACAGGAGCTACGAGCAGTACTTC.

J is TRBJ1-2 and V is TRBV2; D not certain. CDR1 is SNHLY, CDR2 FYNNEI, per germline. Trimming stripped 6 bases from V and 7 bases from J, with 18 bases between. This CDR3 contains 14 residues. Here the CDR3 DNA reads TGTGCCAGCAGCGAGACTAGGGATTTTGGTGGCTACACCTTC. Translation: CASSETRDFGGYTF.

The chain combines TRBV6-6 with TRBJ2-3, with no clear D. Germline CDR1 and CDR2: MNHNY and SVGAGI (reference sequence). Trimming removed 4 bases from V and 0 bases from J, with 8 bases in between. The length of the CDR3 is 14 residues. The CDR3 region is CASSFGQSTDTQYF. CDR3 nucleotides: TGTGCCAGCAGTTTCGGGCAGAGCACAGATACGCAGTATTTT.

The chain carries TRBV9 and TRBJ2-2, with D possibly matching TRBD2 (6 bases). The V gene's germline CDR1 is SGDLS and CDR2 YYNGEE. V lost 4 bases to trimming and J lost 4 bases, with 14 bases between them. The CDR3 is made up of 15 amino acids. The CDR3 sequence: CASSRPGVFTGELFF. CDR3 nucleotides: TGTGCCAGCAGCCGACCGGGAGTTTTCACCGGGGAGCTGTTTTTT. Together with reference TRBV9 and TRBJ2-2, the CDR3 gives the full variable domain: DSGVTQTPKHLITATGQRVTLRCSPRSGDLSVYWYQQSLDQGLQFLIQYYNGEERAKGNILERFSAQQFPDLHSELNLSSLELGDSALYFCASSRPGVFTGELFFGEGSRLTVL.

This clone occurred a few times. The chain employs TRBV2 and TRBJ2-7; D is ambiguous. The length of the CDR3 is 12 residues. Germline CDR1 is SNHLY and CDR2 is FYNNEI. V lost 2 bases, J lost 7 bases, and 9 bases lay in between. The CDR3 sequence: CASSESQFEQYV. The CDR3 coding sequence is TGTGCCAGCAGTGAATCACAGTTTGAGCAGTACGTC.

CDR3 coding DNA: TGCGCCAGCAGCTTGGCAACGGATTATAATTCACCCCTCCACTTT. Translated, it gives CASSLATDYNSPLHF. V is TRBV5-1 and J is TRBJ1-6; D not certain. The V gene's germline CDR1 is SGHRS and CDR2 YFSETQ. Deletions cut 0 bases from V and 4 bases from J, with 8 bases between. This CDR3 region has 15 residues.

The table lists this clone with a few counts. At one end the junction does not follow the germline gene, possibly because of a read error. The rearrangement links TRBV10-3 to TRBJ2-2, with 9 bases that match TRBD1. Per germline, CDR1 ENHRY and CDR2 SYGVKD. The CDR3 is made up of 13 amino acids. CDR3 amino acids: CAIPQGAFRGAVF. CDR3 coding DNA: TGTGCCATCCCACAGGGGGCGTTTCGGGGAGCTGTTTTT.

J is TRBJ1-5 and V is TRBV6-1; maybe TRBD1 (6 bases). CDR3 length: 14 amino acids. Germline-derived CDR1 and CDR2 are MNHNS and SASEGT. V lost 2 bases to trimming and J lost 7 bases, with 12 bases between them. The CDR3 sequence: CASSEKGGGQPQHF. In DNA, the CDR3 is TGTGCCAGCAGTGAAAAGGGGGGAGGCCAGCCCCAGCATTTT.

This clone was detected a few times. The chain carries TRBV10-3 and TRBJ1-1; tentatively, D is TRBD1 (6 bases). Deletions cut 3 bases from V and 0 bases from J, with 14 bases between. The CDR3 loop spans 16 amino acids. Germline values: CDR1 ENHRY, CDR2 SYGVKD. CDR3 in amino acids: CAISDSGVTLNTEAFF. The CDR3 DNA reads TGTGCCATCAGTGACTCAGGGGTCACCTTGAACACTGAAGCTTTCTTT.

This chain links TRBV30 with TRBJ2-3; D call uncertain. The CDR3 length is 12 residues. The V gene lost 0 bases and the J gene lost 4 bases, with 5 bases spanning the gap. CDR1 GTSNPN and CDR2 SVGIG come from the germline V gene (reference sequence). The CDR3 DNA sequence: TGTGCCTGGAGTGTTGGGCCAGATACGCAGTATTTT. This translates into CAWSVGPDTQYF.

The chain recombines TRBV7-6 with TRBJ2-1, with D possibly matching TRBD2 (6 bases). V was pared by 0 bases and J by 10 bases, with 10 bases between. Germline assignment: CDR1 SGHVS and CDR2 FNYEAQ. The length of the CDR3 is 13 residues. Written as DNA, the CDR3 is TGTGCCAGCAGCTTAGCGGAGGCGGGGGAGCAGTTCTTC. Amino acid sequence: CASSLAEAGEQFF.